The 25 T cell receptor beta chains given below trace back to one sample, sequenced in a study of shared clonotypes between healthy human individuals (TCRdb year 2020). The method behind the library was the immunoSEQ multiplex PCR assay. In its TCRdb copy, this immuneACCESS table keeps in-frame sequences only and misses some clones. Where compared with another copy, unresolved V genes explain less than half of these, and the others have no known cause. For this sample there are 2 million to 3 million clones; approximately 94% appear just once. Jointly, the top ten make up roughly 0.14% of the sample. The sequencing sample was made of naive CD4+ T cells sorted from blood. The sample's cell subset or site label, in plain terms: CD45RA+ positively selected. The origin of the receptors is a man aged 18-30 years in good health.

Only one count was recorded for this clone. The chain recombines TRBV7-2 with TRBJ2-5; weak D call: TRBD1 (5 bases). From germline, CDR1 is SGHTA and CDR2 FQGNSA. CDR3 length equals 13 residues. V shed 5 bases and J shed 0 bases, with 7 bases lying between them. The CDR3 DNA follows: TGTGCCAGCAGCAACAGGAACCAAGAGACCCAGTACTTC. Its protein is CASSNRNQETQYF.

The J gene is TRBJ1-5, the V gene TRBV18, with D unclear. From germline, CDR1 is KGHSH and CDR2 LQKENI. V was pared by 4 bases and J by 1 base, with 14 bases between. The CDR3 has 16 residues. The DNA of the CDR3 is TGTGCCAGCTCACACTTCGGCGACGGGAGCAATCAGCCCCAGCATTTT. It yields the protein CASSHFGDGSNQPQHF.

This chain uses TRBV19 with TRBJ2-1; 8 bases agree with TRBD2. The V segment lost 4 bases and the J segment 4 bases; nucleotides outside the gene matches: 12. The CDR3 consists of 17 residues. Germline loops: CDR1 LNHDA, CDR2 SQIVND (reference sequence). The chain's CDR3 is CASSSPGSGRGYNEQFF. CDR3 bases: TGTGCCAGTAGTAGCCCCGGAAGCGGGAGAGGTTACAATGAGCAGTTCTTC. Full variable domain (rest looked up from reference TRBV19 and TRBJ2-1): DGGITQSPKYLFRKEGQNVTLSCEQNLNHDAMYWYRQDPGQGLRLIYYSQIVNDFQKGDIAEGYSVSREKKESFPLTVTSAQKNPTAFYLCASSSPGSGRGYNEQFFGPGTRLTVL.

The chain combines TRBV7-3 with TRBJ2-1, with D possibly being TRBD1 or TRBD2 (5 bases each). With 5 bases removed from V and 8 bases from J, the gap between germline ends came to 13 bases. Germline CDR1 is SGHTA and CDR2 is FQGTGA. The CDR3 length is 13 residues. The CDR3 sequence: CASSPNGDHEQFF. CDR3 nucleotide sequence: TGTGCCAGCAGCCCCAATGGGGACCATGAGCAGTTCTTC.

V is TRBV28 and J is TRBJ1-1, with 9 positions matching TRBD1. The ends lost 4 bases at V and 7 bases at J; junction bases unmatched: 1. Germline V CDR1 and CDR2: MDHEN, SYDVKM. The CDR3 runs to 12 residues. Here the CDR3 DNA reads TGTGCCAGCAGTTGGGGACAGGGTGAAGCTTTCTTT. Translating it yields CASSWGQGEAFF.

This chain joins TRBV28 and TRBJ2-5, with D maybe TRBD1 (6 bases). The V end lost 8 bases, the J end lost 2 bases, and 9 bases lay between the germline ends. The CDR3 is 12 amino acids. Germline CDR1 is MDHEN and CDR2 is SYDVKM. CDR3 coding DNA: TGTGCCAGCTCTGGACAGCAAGAGACCCAGTACTTC. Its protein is CASSGQQETQYF. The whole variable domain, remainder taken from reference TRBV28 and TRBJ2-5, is DVKVTQSSRYLVKRTGEKVFLECVQDMDHENMFWYRQDPGLGLRLIYFSYDVKMKEKGDIPEGYSVSREKKERFSLILESASTNQTSMYLCASSGQQETQYFGPGTRLLVL.

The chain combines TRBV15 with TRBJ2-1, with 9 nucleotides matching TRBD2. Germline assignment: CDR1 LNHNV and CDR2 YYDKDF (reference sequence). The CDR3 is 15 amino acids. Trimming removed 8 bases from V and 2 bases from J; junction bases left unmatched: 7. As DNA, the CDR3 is TGTGCCACCCGAGCGGGGGGAATTACCTACAATGAGCAGTTCTTC. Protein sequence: CATRAGGITYNEQFF. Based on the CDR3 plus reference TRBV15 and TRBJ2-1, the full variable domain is DAMVIQNPRYQVTQFGKPVTLSCSQTLNHNVMYWYQQKSSQAPKLLFHYYDKDFNNEADTPDNFQSRRPNTSFCFLDIRSPGLGDTAMYLCATRAGGITYNEQFFGPGTRLTVL.

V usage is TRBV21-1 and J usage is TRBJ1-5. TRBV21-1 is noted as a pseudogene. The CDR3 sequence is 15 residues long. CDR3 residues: CASSIRGAGNQPQHF. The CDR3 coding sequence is TGTGCCAGCAGCATACGGGGGGCGGGTAATCAGCCCCAGCATTTT.

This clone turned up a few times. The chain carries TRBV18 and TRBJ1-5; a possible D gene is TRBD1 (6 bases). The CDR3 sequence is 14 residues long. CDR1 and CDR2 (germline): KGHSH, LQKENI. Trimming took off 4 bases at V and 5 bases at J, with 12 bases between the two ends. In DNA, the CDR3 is TGTGCCAGCTCACAGGACAGCCTTTATCAGCCCCAGCATTTT. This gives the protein CASSQDSLYQPQHF.

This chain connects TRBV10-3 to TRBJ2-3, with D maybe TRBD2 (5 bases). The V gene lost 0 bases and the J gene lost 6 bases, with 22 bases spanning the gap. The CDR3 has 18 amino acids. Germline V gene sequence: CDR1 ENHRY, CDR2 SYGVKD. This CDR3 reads CAISESLTERRRPDTQYF. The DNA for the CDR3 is TGTGCCATCAGTGAGTCTCTAACGGAAAGGAGGAGGCCGGATACGCAGTATTTT.

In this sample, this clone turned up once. The CDR3 protein is CASSALLGNSPLHF. The CDR3 coding sequence is TGTGCCAGCAGTGCCCTCTTGGGGAATTCACCCCTCCACTTT. V and J are TRBV6-4 and TRBJ1-6, with D unclear. This CDR3 is built from 14 residues. The V gene lost 4 bases and the J gene lost 7 bases, with 11 bases spanning the gap. CDR1 and CDR2 from the germline V gene are MRHNA and SNTAGT.

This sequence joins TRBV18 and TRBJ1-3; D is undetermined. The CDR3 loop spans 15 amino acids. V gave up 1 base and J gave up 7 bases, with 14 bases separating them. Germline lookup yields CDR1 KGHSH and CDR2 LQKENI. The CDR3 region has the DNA TGTGCCAGCTCACCACAGGACGTGGCGAGTAACACCATATATTTT. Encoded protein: CASSPQDVASNTIYF.

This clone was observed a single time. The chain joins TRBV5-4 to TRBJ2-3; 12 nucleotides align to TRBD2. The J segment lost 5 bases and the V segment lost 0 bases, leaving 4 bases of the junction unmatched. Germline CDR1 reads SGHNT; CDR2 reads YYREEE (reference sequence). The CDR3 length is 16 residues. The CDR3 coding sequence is TGTGCCAGCAGCTTGGGACTAGCGGGGGTGCAAGATACGCAGTATTTT. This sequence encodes CASSLGLAGVQDTQYF. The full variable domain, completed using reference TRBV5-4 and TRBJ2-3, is ETGVTQSPTHLIKTRGQQVTLRCSSQSGHNTVSWYQQALGQGPQFIFQYYREEENGRGNFPPRFSGLQFPNYSSELNVNALELDDSALYLCASSLGLAGVQDTQYFGPGTRLTVL.

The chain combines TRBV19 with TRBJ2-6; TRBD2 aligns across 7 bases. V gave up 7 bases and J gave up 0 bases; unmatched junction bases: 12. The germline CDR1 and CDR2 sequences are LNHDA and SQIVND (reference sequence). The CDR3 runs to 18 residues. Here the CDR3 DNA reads TGTGCCAGTAAGGTGGTGGCGGGAGTTCTCTCTGGGGCCAACGTCCTGACTTTC. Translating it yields CASKVVAGVLSGANVLTF.

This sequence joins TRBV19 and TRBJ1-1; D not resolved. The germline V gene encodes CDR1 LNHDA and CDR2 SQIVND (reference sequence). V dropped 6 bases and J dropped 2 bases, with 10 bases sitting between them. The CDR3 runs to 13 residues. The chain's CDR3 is CASSTTINTEAFF. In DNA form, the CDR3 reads TGTGCCAGTAGCACAACAATAAACACTGAAGCTTTCTTT.

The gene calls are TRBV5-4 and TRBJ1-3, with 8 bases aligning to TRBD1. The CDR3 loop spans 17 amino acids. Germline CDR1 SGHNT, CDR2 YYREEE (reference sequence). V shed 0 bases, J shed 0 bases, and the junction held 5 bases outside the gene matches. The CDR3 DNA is TGTGCCAGCAGCTTGGGGGGGACAGGACGCTCTGGAAACACCATATATTTT. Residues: CASSLGGTGRSGNTIYF.

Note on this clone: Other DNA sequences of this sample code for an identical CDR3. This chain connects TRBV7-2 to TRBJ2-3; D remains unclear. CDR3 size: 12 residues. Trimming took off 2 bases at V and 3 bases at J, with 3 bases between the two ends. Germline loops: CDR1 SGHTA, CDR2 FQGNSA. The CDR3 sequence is CASSLSTDTQYF. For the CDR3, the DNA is TGTGCCAGCAGCTTAAGTACAGATACGCAGTATTTT.

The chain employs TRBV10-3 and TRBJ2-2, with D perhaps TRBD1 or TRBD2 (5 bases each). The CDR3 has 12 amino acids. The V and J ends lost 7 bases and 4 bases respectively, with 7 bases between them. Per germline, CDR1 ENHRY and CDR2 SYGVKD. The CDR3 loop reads CAITGSTGELFF. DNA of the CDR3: TGTGCCATCACAGGGAGCACCGGGGAGCTGTTTTTT.

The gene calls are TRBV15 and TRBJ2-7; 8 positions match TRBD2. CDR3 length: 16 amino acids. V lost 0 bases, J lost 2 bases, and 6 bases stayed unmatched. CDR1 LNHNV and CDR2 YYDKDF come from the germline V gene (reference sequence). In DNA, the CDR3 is TGTGCCACCAGCAGAGATCAAGCGGGGGCGACCTACGAGCAGTACTTC. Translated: CATSRDQAGATYEQYF.

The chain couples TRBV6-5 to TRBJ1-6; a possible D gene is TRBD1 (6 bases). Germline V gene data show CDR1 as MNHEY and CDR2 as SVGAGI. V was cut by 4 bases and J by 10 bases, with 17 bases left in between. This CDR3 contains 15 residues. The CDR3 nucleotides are TGTGCCAGCAGTTCGAGGGGGGCTGGTAACTCACCCCTCCACTTT. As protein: CASSSRGAGNSPLHF.

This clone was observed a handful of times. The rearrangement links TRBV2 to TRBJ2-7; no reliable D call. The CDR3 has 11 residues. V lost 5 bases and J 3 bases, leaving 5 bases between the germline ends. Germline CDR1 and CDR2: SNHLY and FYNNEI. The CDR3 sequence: CASSFGYEQYF. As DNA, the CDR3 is TGTGCCAGCAGTTTTGGCTACGAGCAGTACTTC.

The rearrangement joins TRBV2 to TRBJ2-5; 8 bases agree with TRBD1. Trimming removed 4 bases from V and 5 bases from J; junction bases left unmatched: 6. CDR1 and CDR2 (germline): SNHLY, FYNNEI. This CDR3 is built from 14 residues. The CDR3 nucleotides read TGTGCCAGCAGTGTGGACAGGGTATCGGAGACCCAGTACTTC. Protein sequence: CASSVDRVSETQYF. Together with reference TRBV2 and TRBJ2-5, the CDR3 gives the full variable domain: EPEVTQTPSHQVTQMGQEVILRCVPISNHLYFYWYRQILGQKVEFLVSFYNNEISEKSEIFDDQFSVERPDGSNFTLKIRSTKLEDSAMYFCASSVDRVSETQYFGPGTRLLVL.

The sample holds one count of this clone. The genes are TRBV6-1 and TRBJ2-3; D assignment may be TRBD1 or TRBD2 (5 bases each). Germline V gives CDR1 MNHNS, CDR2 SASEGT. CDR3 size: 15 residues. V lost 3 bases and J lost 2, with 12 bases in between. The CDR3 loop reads CASSDPGTVTDTQYF. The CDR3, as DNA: TGTGCCAGCAGTGACCCTGGGACGGTCACAGATACGCAGTATTTT.

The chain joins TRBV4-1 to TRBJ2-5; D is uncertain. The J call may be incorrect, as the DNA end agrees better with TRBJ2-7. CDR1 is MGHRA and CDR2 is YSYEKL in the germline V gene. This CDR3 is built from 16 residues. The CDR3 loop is CASSQVTDWAGYEQYF. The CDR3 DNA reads TGCGCCAGCAGCCAAGTTACAGATTGGGCTGGCTACGAGCAGTACTTC.

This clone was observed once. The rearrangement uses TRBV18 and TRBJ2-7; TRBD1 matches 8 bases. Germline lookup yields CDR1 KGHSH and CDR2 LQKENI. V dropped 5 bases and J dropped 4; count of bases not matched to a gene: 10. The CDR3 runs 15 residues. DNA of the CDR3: TGTGCCAGCTCAACCCTCGGGACAGGAGGTTACGAGCAGTACTTC. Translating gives CASSTLGTGGYEQYF.